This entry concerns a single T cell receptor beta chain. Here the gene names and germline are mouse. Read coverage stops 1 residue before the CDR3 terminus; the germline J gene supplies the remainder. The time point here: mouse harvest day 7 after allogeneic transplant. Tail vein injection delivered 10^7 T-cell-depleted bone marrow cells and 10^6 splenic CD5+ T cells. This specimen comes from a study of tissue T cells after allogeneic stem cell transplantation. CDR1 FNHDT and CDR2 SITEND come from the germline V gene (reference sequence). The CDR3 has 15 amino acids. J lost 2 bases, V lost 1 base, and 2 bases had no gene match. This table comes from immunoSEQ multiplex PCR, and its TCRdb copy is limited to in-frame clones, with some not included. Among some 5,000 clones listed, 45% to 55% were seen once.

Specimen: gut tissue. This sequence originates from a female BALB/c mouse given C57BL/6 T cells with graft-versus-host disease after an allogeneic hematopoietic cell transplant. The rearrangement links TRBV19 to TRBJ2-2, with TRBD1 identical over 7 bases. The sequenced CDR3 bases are TGTGCCAGCAGTATAATCAGGGGGAACACCGGGCAGCTCTAC. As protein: CASSIIRGNTGQLY. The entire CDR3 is CASSIIRGNTGQLYF. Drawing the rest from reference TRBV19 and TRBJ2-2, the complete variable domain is GGIITQTPKFLIGQEGQKLTLKCQQNFNHDTMYWYRQDSGKGLRLIYYSITENDLQKGDLSEGYDASREKKSSFSLTVTSAQKNEMAVFLCASSIIRGNTGQLYFGEGSKLTVL.